These 14 T cell receptor beta chains were all obtained from the same sample, sequenced in a study of early T cells in non-severe SARS-CoV-2 infection. Each CDR3 protein gets one entry after TCRdb re-called the 5' RACE reads with MiXCR. The sample gives approximately 97,000 distinct CDR3 sequences, about an eighth of which show up once; less than 8% is in the top ten. The material sequenced was whole blood. These receptors all stem from an adult who was a healthcare worker with PCR-confirmed SARS-CoV-2 infection or an uninfected control (not recorded which).

This clonotype was counted ten times or more. The genes are TRBV20-1 and TRBJ1-5; 9 nucleotides line up with TRBD1. Germline trimming cut 6 bases from V and 5 bases from J; bases unmatched to any gene: 2. Looked up from germline, CDR1 is DFQATT and CDR2 is SNEGSKA (reference sequence). CDR3 length equals 12 residues. This chain's CDR3 is CSARQGDQPQHF. The CDR3 DNA reads as TGCAGTGCGCGACAGGGGGATCAGCCCCAGCATTTT.

Many counts were recorded for this clonotype. The chain is built from TRBV19 and TRBJ1-5, with no clear D. This CDR3 has 12 amino acids. From germline, CDR1 is LNHDA and CDR2 SQIVND (reference sequence). V was clipped by 4 bases and J by 6 bases, with 7 bases between them. Written as DNA, the CDR3 is TGTGCCAGTAGTACGCAGATTCAGCCCCAGCATTTT. Protein product: CASSTQIQPQHF.

This clonotype was found many times. The chain couples TRBV3-1 to TRBJ2-3; TRBD2 matches at 9 bases. The ends lost 1 base at V and 2 bases at J; junction bases unmatched: 4. Germline values: CDR1 LGHDT, CDR2 YNNKEL (reference sequence). The CDR3 is 16 amino acids. Here the CDR3 reads CASSQGASGTTDTQYF. In DNA form, the CDR3 reads TGTGCCAGCAGCCAAGGAGCTAGCGGGACCACAGATACGCAGTATTTT.

The chain carries TRBV7-2 and TRBJ2-7; D gene uncertain. V lost 3 bases, J lost 6 bases, and 9 bases lay in between. Germline V CDR1 and CDR2: SGHTA, FQGNSA. The CDR3 has 12 residues. The CDR3 loop reads CASSLNTGEQYF. The CDR3, as DNA: TGTGCCAGCAGCTTGAATACGGGCGAGCAGTACTTC.

In this sample, this clonotype turned up a few times. This sequence joins TRBV6-2 or TRBV6-3 and TRBJ2-5, with D perhaps assigned TRBD1 or TRBD2 (5 bases each). The CDR3 runs 13 residues. CDR1 MNHEY and CDR2 SVGEGT come from the germline V gene. V lost 6 bases, J lost 5 bases, and 13 bases lay in between. CDR3 region: CASRRPGRETQYF. CDR3 in DNA: TGTGCCAGCAGGCGACCGGGACGGGAGACCCAGTACTTC.

This clonotype was counted ten times or more. V usage is TRBV29-1 and J usage is TRBJ2-2; no definite D call. Germline lookup yields CDR1 SQVTM and CDR2 ANQGSEA. The CDR3 is 11 amino acids. The V gene lost 6 bases and the J gene lost 5 bases, with 7 bases spanning the gap. CDR3: CSVLVTGELFF. Written as DNA, the CDR3 is TGCAGCGTATTAGTTACCGGGGAGCTGTTTTTT.

This clonotype was seen more than once but under ten times. The CDR3 DNA reads as TGTGCCAGCAGTCTAACAGGGGAATCCTACGAGCAGTACTTC. It codes for CASSLTGESYEQYF. This rearrangement joins TRBV28 to TRBJ2-7, with TRBD1 identical over 7 bases. CDR3 length: 14 amino acids. CDR1 is MDHEN, CDR2 SYDVKM, per germline. The J segment lost 1 base and the V segment lost 5 bases, leaving 5 bases of the junction unmatched.

This clonotype was counted between two and nine times. The chain employs TRBV20-1 and TRBJ1-2; D gene ambiguous. In germline, CDR1 is DFQATT, CDR2 SNEGSKA (reference sequence). CDR3 length: 11 amino acids. CDR3 bases: TGCACTTGGGCCGACCGGTATGGCTACACCTTC. Its protein product is CTWADRYGYTF.

This clonotype was detected ten times or more. The V gene is TRBV6-1, the J gene TRBJ2-1, with no clear D. The CDR3 is 13 residues long. The V gene's germline CDR1 is MNHNS and CDR2 SASEGT. Trimming took 7 bases from V and 1 from J, leaving 8 bases between them. CDR3 bases: TGTGCCAGCATGAGCGCGTCCTACAATGAGCAGTTCTTC. It yields the protein CASMSASYNEQFF.

This clonotype showed up many times. The chain is built from TRBV9 and TRBJ2-2, with TRBD1 matching over 8 bases. CDR3 length equals 18 residues. Trimming cost V 0 bases and J 0 bases; bases outside gene matches: 7. Per the germline V gene, CDR1 is SGDLS and CDR2 is YYNGEE. The CDR3 here is CASSVVAGGVSNTGELFF. In nucleotides, the CDR3 is TGTGCCAGCAGCGTAGTGGCAGGGGGCGTTTCGAACACCGGGGAGCTGTTTTTT.

Concerning this clonotype: A clone one base away is much larger, so this may be a read error. The chain is built from TRBV3-1 and TRBJ2-1, with D perhaps matching TRBD1 or TRBD2 (6 bases each). The V gene's germline CDR1 is LGHDT and CDR2 YNNKEL (reference sequence). The CDR3 runs 14 residues. Written as DNA, the CDR3 is TGTGCCAGCAGCCCGGCCGGGGGCTACAATGAGCAGATCTTC. This encodes CASSPAGGYNEQIF.

In this sample, this clonotype turned up many times. The chain recombines TRBV7-2 with TRBJ2-1; 9 bases map to TRBD2. CDR1 and CDR2 from the germline V gene are SGHTA and FQGNSA. The J segment lost 4 bases and the V segment lost 1 base, leaving 5 bases of the junction unmatched. The CDR3 extends over 16 amino acids. The CDR3 region is CASSLVRLAVYNEQFF. CDR3 bases: TGTGCCAGCAGCTTAGTCCGACTAGCGGTATACAATGAGCAGTTCTTC.

This chain uses TRBV12-3 or TRBV12-4 with TRBJ2-5, with no clear D. The CDR3 spans 14 residues. V was cut by 5 bases and J by 5 bases, with 15 bases left in between. Here the CDR3 reads CASSTQDGFETQYF. In DNA, the CDR3 is TGTGCCAGCAGTACCCAAGACGGATTCGAGACCCAGTACTTC.

CDR3 protein: CASSVTGETNTEAFF. DNA for the CDR3: TGTGCCAGTAGTGTTACAGGGGAAACGAACACTGAAGCTTTCTTT. V usage is TRBV19 and J usage is TRBJ1-1; 7 bases match TRBD1. This CDR3 spans 15 amino acids. CDR1 and CDR2 from the germline V gene are LNHDA and SQIVND (reference sequence). V lost 5 bases, J lost 1 base, and 7 bases stayed unmatched.